What follows are 2 T cell receptor beta chains derived from one specimen sequenced in a study of STAT5B mutations in CD4+ large granular lymphocyte leukemia. Assay: immunoSEQ multiplex PCR; the TCRdb copy retains only in-frame clones and omits some. Of around 30,000 clones in the sample, about 69% were seen once. Source material: CD4+ T cells from blood buffy coats. These TCRs come from a human donor in good health.

This clone was recorded only once. The V call is TRBV5-1, the J call TRBJ2-3; 8 bases are shared with TRBD2. Trimming removed 4 bases from V and 5 bases from J; junction bases left unmatched: 9. Germline V gene sequence: CDR1 SGHRS, CDR2 YFSETQ. The CDR3 spans 15 residues. CDR3 loop: CASSPGLAGQDTQYF. DNA for the CDR3: TGCGCCAGCAGCCCAGGACTAGCAGGGCAAGATACGCAGTATTTT.

The chain carries TRBV10-3 and TRBJ2-7; TRBD2 aligns across 10 bases. CDR3 length: 16 amino acids. CDR1 and CDR2 (germline): ENHRY, SYGVKD. Trimming at V came to 4 bases and at J to 7 bases, leaving 13 bases not matched to a gene. As DNA, the CDR3 is TGTGCCATCAGTGTAAGGGTCACTAGCGGGGTCGGGGAGCAGTACTTC. Translated: CAISVRVTSGVGEQYF.